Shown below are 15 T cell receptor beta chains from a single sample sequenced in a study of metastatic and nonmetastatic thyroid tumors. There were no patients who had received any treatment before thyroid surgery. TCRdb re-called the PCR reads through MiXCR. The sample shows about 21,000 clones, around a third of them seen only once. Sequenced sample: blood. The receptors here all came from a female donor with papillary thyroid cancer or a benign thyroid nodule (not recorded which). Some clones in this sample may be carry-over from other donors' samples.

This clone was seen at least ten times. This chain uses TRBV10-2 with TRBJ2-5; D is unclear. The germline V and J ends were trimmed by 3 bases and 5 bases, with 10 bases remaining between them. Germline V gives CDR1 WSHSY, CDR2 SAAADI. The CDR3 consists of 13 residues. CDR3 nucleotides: TGCGCCAGCAGTGATAATTTTGCGGAGACCCAGTACTTC. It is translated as CASSDNFAETQYF.

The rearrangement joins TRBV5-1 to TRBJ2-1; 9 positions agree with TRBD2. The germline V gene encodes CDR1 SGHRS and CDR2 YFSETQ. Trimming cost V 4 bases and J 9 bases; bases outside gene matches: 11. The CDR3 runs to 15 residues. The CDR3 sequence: CASSIYSGRGGEQFF. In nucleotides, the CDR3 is TGCGCCAGCAGCATTTATAGCGGGAGAGGGGGTGAGCAGTTCTTC.

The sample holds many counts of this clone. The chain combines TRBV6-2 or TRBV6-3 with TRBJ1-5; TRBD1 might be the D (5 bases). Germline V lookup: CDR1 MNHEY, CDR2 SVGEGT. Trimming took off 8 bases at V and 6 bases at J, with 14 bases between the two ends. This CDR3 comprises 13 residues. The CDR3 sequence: CASWMGQGQPQHF. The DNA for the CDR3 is TGTGCCAGCTGGATGGGGCAGGGTCAGCCCCAGCATTTT.

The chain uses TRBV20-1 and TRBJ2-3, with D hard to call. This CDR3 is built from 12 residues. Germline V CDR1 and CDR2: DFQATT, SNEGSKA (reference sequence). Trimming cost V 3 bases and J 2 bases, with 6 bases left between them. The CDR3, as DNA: TGCAGTGCTAGGGGGATCACAGATACGCAGTATTTT. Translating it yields CSARGITDTQYF.

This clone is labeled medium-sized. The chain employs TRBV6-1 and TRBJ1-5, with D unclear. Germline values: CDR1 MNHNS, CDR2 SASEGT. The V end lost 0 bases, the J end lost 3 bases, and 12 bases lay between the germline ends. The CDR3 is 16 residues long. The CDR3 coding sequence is TGTGCCAGCAGTGAAGCGGGCGGAGGACCCAATCAGCCCCAGCATTTT. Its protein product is CASSEAGGGPNQPQHF.

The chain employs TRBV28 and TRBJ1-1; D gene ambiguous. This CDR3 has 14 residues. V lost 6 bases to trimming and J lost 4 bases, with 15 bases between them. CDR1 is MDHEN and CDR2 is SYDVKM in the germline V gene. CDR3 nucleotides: TGTGCCAGCAGACTCTCGGGGAGGATCACTGAAGCTTTCTTT. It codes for CASRLSGRITEAFF.

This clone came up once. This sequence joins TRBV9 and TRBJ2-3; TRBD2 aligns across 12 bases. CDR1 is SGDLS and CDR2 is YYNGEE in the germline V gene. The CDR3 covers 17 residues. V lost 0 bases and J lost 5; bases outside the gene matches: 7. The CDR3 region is CASSVDASGRARDTQYF. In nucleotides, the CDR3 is TGTGCCAGCAGCGTAGATGCTAGCGGGAGGGCCAGAGATACGCAGTATTTT.

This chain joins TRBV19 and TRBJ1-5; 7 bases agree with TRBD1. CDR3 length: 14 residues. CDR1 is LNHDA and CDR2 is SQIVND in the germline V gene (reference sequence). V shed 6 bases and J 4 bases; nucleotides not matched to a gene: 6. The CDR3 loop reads CASSGTATNQPQHF. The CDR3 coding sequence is TGTGCCAGTAGCGGGACAGCCACAAATCAGCCCCAGCATTTT. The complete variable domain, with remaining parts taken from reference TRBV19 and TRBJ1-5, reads DGGITQSPKYLFRKEGQNVTLSCEQNLNHDAMYWYRQDPGQGLRLIYYSQIVNDFQKGDIAEGYSVSREKKESFPLTVTSAQKNPTAFYLCASSGTATNQPQHFGDGTRLSIL.

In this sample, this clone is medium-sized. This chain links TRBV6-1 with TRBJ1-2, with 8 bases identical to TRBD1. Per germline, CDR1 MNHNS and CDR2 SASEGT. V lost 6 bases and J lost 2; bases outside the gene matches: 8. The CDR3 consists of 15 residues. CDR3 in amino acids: CASRGLDRANYGYTF. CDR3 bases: TGTGCCAGCAGGGGACTGGACAGGGCGAACTATGGCTACACCTTC.

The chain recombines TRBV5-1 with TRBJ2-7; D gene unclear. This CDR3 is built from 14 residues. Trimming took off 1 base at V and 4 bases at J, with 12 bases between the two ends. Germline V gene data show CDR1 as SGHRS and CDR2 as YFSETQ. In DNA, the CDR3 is TGCGCCAGCAGCTTGACTCTTCTCGGGTACGAGCAGTACTTC. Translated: CASSLTLLGYEQYF.

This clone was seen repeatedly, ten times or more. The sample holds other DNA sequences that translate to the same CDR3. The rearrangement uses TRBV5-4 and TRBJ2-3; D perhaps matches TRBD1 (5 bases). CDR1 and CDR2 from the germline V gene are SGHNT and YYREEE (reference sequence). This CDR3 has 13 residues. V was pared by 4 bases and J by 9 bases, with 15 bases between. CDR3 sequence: CASSTQTGSTQYF. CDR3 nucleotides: TGTGCCAGCAGCACCCAAACAGGTTCAACGCAGTATTTT.

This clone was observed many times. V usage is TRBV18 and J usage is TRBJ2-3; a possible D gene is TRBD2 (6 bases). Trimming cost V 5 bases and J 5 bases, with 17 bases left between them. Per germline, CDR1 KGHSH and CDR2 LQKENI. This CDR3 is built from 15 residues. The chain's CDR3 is CASSSRLVQGDTQYF. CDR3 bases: TGTGCCAGCTCATCCAGACTAGTTCAGGGAGATACGCAGTATTTT.

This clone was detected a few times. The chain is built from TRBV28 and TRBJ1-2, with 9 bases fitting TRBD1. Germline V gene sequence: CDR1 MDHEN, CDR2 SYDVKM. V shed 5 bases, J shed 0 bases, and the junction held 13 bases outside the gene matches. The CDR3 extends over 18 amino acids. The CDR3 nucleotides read TGTGCCAGCAGTCCGATCCGGGACAGGGTGATCTCTAACTATGGCTACACCTTC. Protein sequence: CASSPIRDRVISNYGYTF.

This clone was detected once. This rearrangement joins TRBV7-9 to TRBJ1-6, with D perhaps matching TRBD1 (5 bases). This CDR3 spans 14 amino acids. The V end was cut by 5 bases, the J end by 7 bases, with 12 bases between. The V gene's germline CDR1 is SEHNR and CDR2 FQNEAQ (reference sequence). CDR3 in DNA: TGTGCCAGCAGCATCGGGACGGTGAATTCACCCCTCCACTTT. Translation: CASSIGTVNSPLHF.

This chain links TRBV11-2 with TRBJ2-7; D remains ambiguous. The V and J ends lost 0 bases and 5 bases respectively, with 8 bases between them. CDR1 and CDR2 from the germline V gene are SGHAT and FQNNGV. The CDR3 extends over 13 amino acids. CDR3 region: CASSLDRQHEQYF. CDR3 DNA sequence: TGTGCCAGCAGCTTAGATCGGCAGCACGAGCAGTACTTC.